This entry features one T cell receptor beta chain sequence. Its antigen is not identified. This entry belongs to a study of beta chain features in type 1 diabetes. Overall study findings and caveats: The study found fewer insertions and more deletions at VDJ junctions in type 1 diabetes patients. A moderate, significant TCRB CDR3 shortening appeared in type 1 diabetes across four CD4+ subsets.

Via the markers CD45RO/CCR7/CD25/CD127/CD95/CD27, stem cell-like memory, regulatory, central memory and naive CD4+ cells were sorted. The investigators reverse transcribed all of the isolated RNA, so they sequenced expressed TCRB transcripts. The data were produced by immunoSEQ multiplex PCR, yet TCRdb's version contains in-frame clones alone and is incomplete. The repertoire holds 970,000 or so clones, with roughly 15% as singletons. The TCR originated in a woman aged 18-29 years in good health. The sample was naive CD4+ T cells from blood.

Here the CDR3 DNA reads TGCGCCAGCAGCTCGGAGGGTTGGACTGAAGCTTTCTTT. This translates into CASSSEGWTEAFF. The chain links TRBV5-1 to TRBJ1-1; D unresolved. CDR3 length: 13 amino acids. The germline V gene encodes CDR1 SGHRS and CDR2 YFSETQ. The V gene lost 3 bases and the J gene lost 5 bases, with 11 bases spanning the gap.